Listed here are 12 T cell receptor beta chains from one sample, sequenced in a study of radiation and T cells in renal cell carcinoma. Indicated time point: baseline pretreatment blood. Noted treatment: 15 Gy SBRT to primary tumor, nephrectomy 4 weeks later. TCRdb keeps only in-frame clones here, not all; method: immunoSEQ multiplex PCR. Counted here are about 91,000 clones, 82% occurring once; the ten biggest clones make up around 6.7%. Material: blood, obtained from a patient whose treatment included radiotherapy and nephrectomy. Source of these receptors: a man aged 60 to 75 with renal cell carcinoma.

This chain links TRBV9 with TRBJ2-2; 9 bases match TRBD2. The CDR3 is 17 amino acids. Germline trimming cut 0 bases from V and 3 bases from J; bases unmatched to any gene: 6. The germline V gene has CDR1 SGDLS and CDR2 YYNGEE. CDR3 region: CASSVARLAEYTGELFF. In nucleotides, the CDR3 is TGTGCCAGCAGCGTAGCCAGACTAGCGGAATACACCGGGGAGCTGTTTTTT.

CDR3 nucleotides: TGTGCCAGCAGCCCCAGATTGGGTGGCTACACCTTC. It yields the protein CASSPRLGGYTF. The rearrangement uses TRBV7-8 and TRBJ1-2, with D unresolved. The germline gives CDR1 SGHVS, CDR2 FQNEAQ. This CDR3 is built from 12 residues. V lost 5 bases and J lost 7, with 11 bases in between. Drawing the rest from reference TRBV7-8 and TRBJ1-2, the complete variable domain is GAGVSQSPRYKVAKRGQDVALRCDPISGHVSLFWYQQALGQGPEFLTYFQNEAQLDKSGLPSDRFFAERPEGSVSTLKIQRTQQEDSAVYLCASSPRLGGYTFGSGTRLTVV.

This clone was seen only a few times. This chain joins TRBV2 and TRBJ1-2, with TRBD1 as a possible D gene (6 bases). The CDR3 is made up of 15 amino acids. Trimming stripped 6 bases from V and 2 bases from J, with 16 bases between. Germline CDR1 is SNHLY and CDR2 is FYNNEI. This CDR3 reads CASRANTGYNYGYTF. The CDR3 DNA reads as TGTGCCAGCAGGGCGAACACAGGGTACAACTATGGCTACACCTTC.

The chain carries TRBV4-1 and TRBJ1-5; D is unclear. The CDR3 spans 16 residues. Trimming took off 0 bases at V and 2 bases at J, with 11 bases between the two ends. CDR1 and CDR2 (germline): MGHRA, YSYEKL. The CDR3 nucleotides are TGCGCCAGCAGCCAAGACTGGCCTGGGGGCAATCAGCCCCAGCATTTT. Encoded protein: CASSQDWPGGNQPQHF.

The V and J genes are TRBV4-1 and TRBJ2-1; D may be TRBD2 (6 bases). Trimming cost V 1 base and J 9 bases, with 19 bases left between them. Germline V lookup: CDR1 MGHRA, CDR2 YSYEKL. The CDR3 has 16 residues. CDR3 region: CASSQVPGAVVSEQFF. The CDR3 coding sequence is TGCGCCAGCAGCCAAGTCCCGGGAGCAGTTGTTAGTGAGCAGTTCTTC.

V and J are TRBV9 and TRBJ2-5, with D tentatively TRBD1 (5 bases). The germline V and J ends were trimmed by 1 base and 3 bases, with 10 bases remaining between them. Germline CDR1 reads SGDLS; CDR2 reads YYNGEE. The CDR3 is made up of 14 amino acids. Written as DNA, the CDR3 is TGTGCCAGCAGCGTATTAGGGGCAAAAGAGACCCAGTACTTC. This sequence encodes CASSVLGAKETQYF.

This clone is a singleton in its sample. The chain has TRBV20-1 and TRBJ2-5; D unclear. Germline loops: CDR1 DFQATT, CDR2 SNEGSKA (reference sequence). V was shortened by 6 bases and J by 5 bases, with 10 bases between the two germline ends. There are 11 residues in the CDR3. CDR3 loop: CSALREETQYF. The CDR3 coding sequence is TGCAGTGCGCTCAGAGAGGAGACCCAGTACTTC.

The chain couples TRBV19 to TRBJ1-1; tentative D call: TRBD1 (6 bases). Germline lookup yields CDR1 LNHDA and CDR2 SQIVND (reference sequence). V shed 4 bases and J shed 5 bases, with 14 bases lying between them. The CDR3 has 14 residues. CDR3 amino acids: CASSTPGQSTEAFF. The CDR3, as DNA: TGTGCCAGTAGTACGCCCGGACAGTCAACTGAAGCTTTCTTT.

The rearrangement uses TRBV6-5 and TRBJ1-3, with TRBD1 as a possible D gene (5 bases). Germline CDR1 MNHEY, CDR2 SVGAGI. This CDR3 is 15 amino acids long. V was cut by 2 bases and J by 0 bases, with 8 bases left in between. This CDR3 reads CASSYRGSSGNTIYF. In DNA, the CDR3 is TGTGCCAGCAGTTACAGGGGTTCCTCTGGAAACACCATATATTTT.

The chain combines TRBV19 with TRBJ2-6; 10 nucleotides match TRBD1. This CDR3 region has 17 residues. The V gene's germline CDR1 is LNHDA and CDR2 SQIVND (reference sequence). V gave up 3 bases and J gave up 3 bases; unmatched junction bases: 5. Written as DNA, the CDR3 is TGTGCCAGTAGTATCCGGGACAGGGGTGGTGGGGCCAACGTCCTGACTTTC. This codes for CASSIRDRGGGANVLTF. The whole variable domain, filled in from reference TRBV19 and TRBJ2-6, reads DGGITQSPKYLFRKEGQNVTLSCEQNLNHDAMYWYRQDPGQGLRLIYYSQIVNDFQKGDIAEGYSVSREKKESFPLTVTSAQKNPTAFYLCASSIRDRGGGANVLTFGAGSRLTVL.

The V and J genes are TRBV30 and TRBJ2-7; maybe TRBD2 (5 bases). CDR3 length: 14 amino acids. V was pared by 1 base and J by 6 bases, with 16 bases between. Germline V gene sequence: CDR1 GTSNPN, CDR2 SVGIG (reference sequence). The chain's CDR3 is CAWSASLEGSEQYF. CDR3 nucleotide sequence: TGTGCCTGGAGTGCCAGTCTCGAGGGATCCGAGCAGTACTTC.

CDR3 nucleotide sequence: TGTGCCAGCAGTTTGGGTCGGGGTTTGAGGGGGGGGGCAGGCGAGACCCAGTACTTC. It yields the protein CASSLGRGLRGGAGETQYF. The V and J genes are TRBV27 and TRBJ2-5, with D perhaps TRBD2 (7 bases). V lost 3 bases to trimming and J lost 5 bases, with 28 bases between them. The CDR3 has 19 amino acids. The germline gives CDR1 MNHEY, CDR2 SMNVEV (reference sequence).